These T cell receptor beta chains were read from a single sample in a study of CD8 T cells in ankylosing spondylitis. TCRdb analysed the 5' RACE reads with MiXCR anew, one entry per CDR3 protein. Counted here are 200,000 to 250,000 distinct CDR3 sequences, roughly 8.2% occurring once; the ten biggest clones make up 4% to 5.5%. The sample consisted of blood, either unsorted or a sorted T cell fraction (not recorded which). The receptors stem from a female donor with ankylosing spondylitis or in good health (not recorded which). The CDR3 runs from the conserved cysteine through the conserved F or W. Fields, in order: clone size, V gene, J gene, D gene, CDR3 DNA, CDR3 protein. The D gene is left open where the match is weak. Some rows mark clone size as missing; the rest say once, few, many or name a class of expanded clone.

size: many
V: TRBV7-2
J: TRBJ2-7
D: TRBD2
DNA: TGTGCCAGCAGCTTGGGTCGACTAGCGTCAGCCTACGAGCAGTACTTC
CDR3: CASSLGRLASAYEQYF

size: many
V: TRBV5-6
J: TRBJ2-1
D: NA
DNA: TGTGCCAGCAGCTTGAAATATGAGCAGTTCTTC
CDR3: CASSLKYEQFF

size: few
V: TRBV11-2
J: TRBJ2-1
D: NA
DNA: TGTGCCAGCAGCTCTCGGGTGGAAGGGCAGAATAGGAATGAGCAGTTCTTC
CDR3: CASSSRVEGQNRNEQFF

size: few
V: TRBV7-2
J: TRBJ2-3
D: NA
DNA: TGTGCCAGCAGCTTGGATAGTTCATTGGGGACAGATACGCAGTATTTT
CDR3: CASSLDSSLGTDTQYF

size: many
V: TRBV12-3/TRBV12-4
J: TRBJ2-7
D: TRBD1
DNA: TGTGCCAGCAGTTTCCGGACAGGCTCCTACGAGCAGTACTTC
CDR3: CASSFRTGSYEQYF

size: many
V: TRBV29-1
J: TRBJ1-2
D: TRBD1
DNA: TGCAGCGTTGACCCGGGACAGGGGGATGGCTACACCTTC
CDR3: CSVDPGQGDGYTF

size: NA
V: TRBV12-3/TRBV12-4
J: TRBJ2-1
D: TRBD2
DNA: TGTGCCAGCAGTTTCCCGGGAGGGCCCTACAATGAGCAGTTCTTC
CDR3: CASSFPGGPYNEQFF

size: many
V: TRBV29-1
J: TRBJ2-7
D: TRBD1
DNA: TGCAGCGTTGCCGGCGGCCGGGACAGGGCCCCCTACGAGCAGTACTTC
CDR3: CSVAGGRDRAPYEQYF

size: few
V: TRBV19
J: TRBJ2-3
D: TRBD2
DNA: TGTGCCAGTAAGCCCCAGCGGGATACAGATACGCAGTATTTT
CDR3: CASKPQRDTDTQYF

size: many
V: TRBV3-1
J: TRBJ1-2
D: TRBD1
DNA: TGTGCCAGCAGCCAAGTGACAGGGACCTATGGCTACACCTTC
CDR3: CASSQVTGTYGYTF

size: NA
V: TRBV5-6
J: TRBJ2-1
D: TRBD2
DNA: TGTGCCAGCAGACCTTTAACTAGCGGGATTAAGCAGTTCTTC
CDR3: CASRPLTSGIKQFF

size: many
V: TRBV4-3
J: TRBJ1-5
D: NA
DNA: TGCGCCAGCAGCCAAGATGGTCGGGGCCCAAGCAATCAGCCCCAGCATTTT
CDR3: CASSQDGRGPSNQPQHF

size: medium-sized
V: TRBV9
J: TRBJ2-7
D: NA
DNA: TGTGCCAGCAGCGTAAGTCCAAAGGCGGGCCCCTACGAGCAGTACTTC
CDR3: CASSVSPKAGPYEQYF

size: few
V: TRBV5-1
J: TRBJ2-3
D: TRBD1
DNA: TGCGCCAGCAGCGGAGGGGGACAGGGCCAAGGTACGCAGTATTTT
CDR3: CASSGGGQGQGTQYF

size: NA
V: TRBV7-9
J: TRBJ2-1
D: NA
DNA: TGTGCCAGCAGCTTAACTCGTCTAGCCTACAATGAGCAGTTCTTC
CDR3: CASSLTRLAYNEQFF

size: many
V: TRBV4-3
J: TRBJ2-3
D: NA
DNA: TGCGCCAGCAGCCGGAGACAGGGAGGTTCGCAGTATTTT
CDR3: CASSRRQGGSQYF

size: many
V: TRBV12-3/TRBV12-4
J: TRBJ1-3
D: NA
DNA: TGTGCCAGCAGTTTTCGAAGAAACACCATATATTTT
CDR3: CASSFRRNTIYF

size: few
V: TRBV7-2
J: TRBJ2-1
D: TRBD2
DNA: TGTGCCAGCAGCTTAAAGCTAGCGGGAAGCAATGAGCAGTTCTTC
CDR3: CASSLKLAGSNEQFF

size: many
V: TRBV20-1
J: TRBJ2-1
D: NA
DNA: TGCAGTGCTAGAGCGGTGGTAGGGATGGGAAGAGAGTTCTTC
CDR3: CSARAVVGMGREFF

size: NA
V: TRBV5-6
J: TRBJ1-2
D: NA
DNA: TGTGCCATCAGCCCCGGGGCCGGCTATGGCTACACCTTC
CDR3: CAISPGAGYGYTF

size: many
V: TRBV7-8
J: TRBJ2-1
D: NA
DNA: TGTGCCAGCAGCTTAAACCTCAATGAGCAGTTCTTC
CDR3: CASSLNLNEQFF

size: many
V: TRBV30
J: TRBJ1-2
D: NA
DNA: TGTGCCCAAGACGGCTACACCTTC
CDR3: CAQDGYTF

size: many
V: TRBV9
J: TRBJ2-7
D: NA
DNA: TGTGCCAGCAGCGTGGAGGGTTCCTACGAGCAGTACTTC
CDR3: CASSVEGSYEQYF

size: few
V: TRBV4-3
J: TRBJ2-2
D: TRBD2
DNA: TGCGCCAGCAGCCAAGAGGCGACTAGCGGGAGGGCCGCCGGGGAGCTGTTTTTT
CDR3: CASSQEATSGRAAGELFF

size: many
V: TRBV4-3
J: TRBJ1-2
D: NA
DNA: TGCGCCAGCAGCCAAGCCGACCGGCGCGGGGACTATGGCTACACCTTC
CDR3: CASSQADRRGDYGYTF

size: many
V: TRBV20-1
J: TRBJ2-1
D: TRBD2
DNA: TGCAGCGTGAGGAGCGGGAGGGCCCCCGATGAGCAGTTCTTC
CDR3: CSVRSGRAPDEQFF

size: many
V: TRBV20-1
J: TRBJ2-1
D: NA
DNA: TGCAGTGTAGGAGGGCTTAACAATGAGCAGTTCTTC
CDR3: CSVGGLNNEQFF

size: many
V: TRBV4-3
J: TRBJ2-2
D: NA
DNA: TGCGCCAGCAGCCACGGACTTGCCCCAGGGACCGGGGAGCTGTTTTTT
CDR3: CASSHGLAPGTGELFF

size: few
V: TRBV7-8
J: TRBJ2-1
D: NA
DNA: TGTGCCAGCAGCTCCCTAGGGGCTAGGGATGAGCAGTTCTTC
CDR3: CASSSLGARDEQFF

size: many
V: TRBV20-1
J: TRBJ1-2
D: NA
DNA: TGCAGTGCCCCTAACTATGGCTACACCTTC
CDR3: CSAPNYGYTF

size: many
V: TRBV20-1
J: TRBJ1-2
D: TRBD1
DNA: TGCAGTGCTAGTTCTCAGGACAGGGCCCTTGGTGGCTACACCTTC
CDR3: CSASSQDRALGGYTF

size: many
V: TRBV5-1
J: TRBJ2-7
D: NA
DNA: TGCGCCAGCAGCCCGTTCGGGCAGGGGTGGGACGACGAGCAGTACTTC
CDR3: CASSPFGQGWDDEQYF

size: many
V: TRBV6-1
J: TRBJ2-5
D: NA
DNA: TGTGCCAGCAGTGAACCTGGGGAACCGCAAGAGACCCAGTACTTC
CDR3: CASSEPGEPQETQYF

size: many
V: TRBV14
J: TRBJ1-1
D: NA
DNA: TGTGCCAGCAGCCAAGAAGGGGCGGCACCCACTGAAGCTTTCTTT
CDR3: CASSQEGAAPTEAFF

size: NA
V: TRBV7-2
J: TRBJ2-3
D: TRBD1
DNA: TGTGCCAGCAGCTTAGCGGCGACAGGGCCAGATACGCAGTATTTT
CDR3: CASSLAATGPDTQYF

size: NA
V: TRBV7-9
J: TRBJ2-6
D: NA
DNA: TGTGCCAGCAGCTTAGCAGGGCCGGGAGGGGCCAACGTCCTGACTTTC
CDR3: CASSLAGPGGANVLTF

size: many
V: TRBV6-1
J: TRBJ2-1
D: TRBD2
DNA: TGTGCCAGCAGAGAGGGGACTAGCGGGAGGAATGAGCAGTTCTTC
CDR3: CASREGTSGRNEQFF

size: many
V: TRBV10-3
J: TRBJ2-7
D: NA
DNA: TGTGCCATCAGTGAGCTACAAACGGCCTACGAGCAGTACTTC
CDR3: CAISELQTAYEQYF

size: many
V: TRBV28
J: TRBJ1-2
D: NA
DNA: TGTGCCACCGGTTTGGGTCCAGGAACCTATGGCTACACCTTC
CDR3: CATGLGPGTYGYTF

size: many
V: TRBV28
J: TRBJ1-2
D: NA
DNA: TGTGATCCTAACTATGGCTACACCTTC
CDR3: CDPNYGYTF

size: NA
V: TRBV30
J: TRBJ1-6
D: TRBD1
DNA: TGTGCCTGGAGTGGCCCCTCAGGGACAGGGGATTCACTCCTCCACTTT
CDR3: CAWSGPSGTGDSLLHF

size: NA
V: TRBV2
J: TRBJ2-5
D: NA
DNA: TGTGCCAGCAGTGAACAGATAGAGACCCAGTACTTC
CDR3: CASSEQIETQYF

size: many
V: TRBV11-2
J: TRBJ2-1
D: NA
DNA: TGTGCCAGCAGCTTAAGAAATTGGAATGAGCAGTTCTTC
CDR3: CASSLRNWNEQFF

size: many
V: TRBV9
J: TRBJ2-1
D: TRBD2
DNA: TGTGCCAGCAGCGTCCCGACTAGCGGGAAAGAAAATGAGCAGTTCTTC
CDR3: CASSVPTSGKENEQFF

size: many
V: TRBV7-3
J: TRBJ2-1
D: NA
DNA: TGTGCCAGCAGCCCAACGGGACGGTACAATGAGCAGTTCTTC
CDR3: CASSPTGRYNEQFF

size: many
V: TRBV30
J: TRBJ2-1
D: NA
DNA: TGTGCTATCGGAGATGGGCTAGTCCCGAATGAGCAGTTCTTC
CDR3: CAIGDGLVPNEQFF

size: many
V: TRBV18
J: TRBJ1-6
D: NA
DNA: TGTGCCAGCTCACCGCGGTCCCCAAACGGGGGTTATAATTCACCCCTCCACTTT
CDR3: CASSPRSPNGGYNSPLHF

size: many
V: TRBV2
J: TRBJ2-7
D: NA
DNA: TGTGCCAGCAGTTCTCTGAGCTCCTACGAGCAGTACTTC
CDR3: CASSSLSSYEQYF

size: many
V: TRBV7-8
J: TRBJ2-1
D: NA
DNA: TGTGCCAGCAGCCCCGCGTCCCCCTCGGAGCAGTTCTTC
CDR3: CASSPASPSEQFF

size: NA
V: TRBV9
J: TRBJ2-2
D: TRBD2
DNA: TGTGCCAGCAGCATCGGCGGGAGCGGGACCGGGGAGCTGTTTTTT
CDR3: CASSIGGSGTGELFF

size: many
V: TRBV12-3/TRBV12-4
J: TRBJ1-1
D: NA
DNA: TGTGCCAGCAGTTTAACCGGGAGCACTGAAGCTTTCTTT
CDR3: CASSLTGSTEAFF

size: NA
V: TRBV3-1
J: TRBJ2-7
D: NA
DNA: TGTGCCAGCAGCCAAGATGAGAGTGAGCAGTACTTC
CDR3: CASSQDESEQYF

size: many
V: TRBV11-2
J: TRBJ1-2
D: NA
DNA: TGTGCCAGCAGCTCCCCGTTTGGCGTTCGGGGTTTC
CDR3: CASSSPFGVRGF

size: few
V: TRBV7-2
J: TRBJ1-2
D: NA
DNA: TGTGCCAGCGGGGGAACAGGGTATCATGGCTACACCTTC
CDR3: CASGGTGYHGYTF

size: many
V: TRBV7-6
J: TRBJ1-1
D: NA
DNA: TGTGCCAGCAGCTTATCTCCAGGGAGGGCCACTGAAGCTTTCTTT
CDR3: CASSLSPGRATEAFF

size: many
V: TRBV7-2
J: TRBJ2-2
D: NA
DNA: TGTGCCAGCAGCTTAGCTGGGTCTGGCACCGGGGAGCTGTTTTTT
CDR3: CASSLAGSGTGELFF

size: few
V: TRBV2
J: TRBJ2-1
D: TRBD2
DNA: TGTGCCAGCAGTGAGGGTAGCGGGAGGGAAACTAACAATGAGCAGTTCTTC
CDR3: CASSEGSGRETNNEQFF